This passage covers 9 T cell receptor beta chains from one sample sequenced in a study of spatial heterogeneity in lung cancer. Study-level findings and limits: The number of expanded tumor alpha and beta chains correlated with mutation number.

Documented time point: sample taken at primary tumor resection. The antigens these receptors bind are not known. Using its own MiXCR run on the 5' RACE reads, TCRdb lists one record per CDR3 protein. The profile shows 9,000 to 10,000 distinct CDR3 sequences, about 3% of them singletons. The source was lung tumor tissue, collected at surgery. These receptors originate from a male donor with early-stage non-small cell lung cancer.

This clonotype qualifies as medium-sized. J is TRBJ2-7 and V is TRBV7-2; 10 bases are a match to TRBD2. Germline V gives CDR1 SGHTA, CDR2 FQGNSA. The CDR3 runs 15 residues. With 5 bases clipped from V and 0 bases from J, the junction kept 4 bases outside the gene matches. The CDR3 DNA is TGTGCCAGCAGCACTCTAGCGGGGGACTCCTACGAGCAGTACTTC. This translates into CASSTLAGDSYEQYF.

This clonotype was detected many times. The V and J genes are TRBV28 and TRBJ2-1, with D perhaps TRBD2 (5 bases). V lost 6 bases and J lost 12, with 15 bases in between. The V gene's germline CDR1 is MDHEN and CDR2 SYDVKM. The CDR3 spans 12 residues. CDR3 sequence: CASSQLGLVQFF. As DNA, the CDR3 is TGTGCCAGCAGCCAACTAGGCTTAGTGCAGTTCTTC.

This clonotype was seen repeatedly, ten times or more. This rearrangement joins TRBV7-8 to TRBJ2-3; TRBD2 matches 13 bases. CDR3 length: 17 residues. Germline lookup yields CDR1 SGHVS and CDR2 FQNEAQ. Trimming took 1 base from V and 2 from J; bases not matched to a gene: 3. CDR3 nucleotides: TGTGCCAGCAGCTTAGTGGGACTAGCGGGGACCACAGATACGCAGTATTTT. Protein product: CASSLVGLAGTTDTQYF.

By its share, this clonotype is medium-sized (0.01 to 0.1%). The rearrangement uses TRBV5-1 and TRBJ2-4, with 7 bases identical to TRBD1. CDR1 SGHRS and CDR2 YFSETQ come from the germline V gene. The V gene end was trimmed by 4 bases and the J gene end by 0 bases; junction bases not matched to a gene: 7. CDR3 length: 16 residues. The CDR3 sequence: CASSPGQTLAKNIQYF. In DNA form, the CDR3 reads TGCGCCAGCAGCCCGGGACAGACACTAGCCAAAAACATTCAGTACTTC.

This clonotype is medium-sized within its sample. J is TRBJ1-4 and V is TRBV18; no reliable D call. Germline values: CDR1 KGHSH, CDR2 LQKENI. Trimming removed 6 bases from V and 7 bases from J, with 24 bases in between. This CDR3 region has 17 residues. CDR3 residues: CASSKFPGPGSSEKLFF. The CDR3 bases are TGTGCCAGCTCGAAATTTCCGGGCCCCGGGAGTAGTGAAAAACTGTTTTTT. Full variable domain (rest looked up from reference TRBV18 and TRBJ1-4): NAGVMQNPRHLVRRRGQEARLRCSPMKGHSHVYWYRQLPEEGLKFMVYLQKENIIDESGMPKERFSAEFPKEGPSILRIQQVVRGDSAAYFCASSKFPGPGSSEKLFFGSGTQLSVL.

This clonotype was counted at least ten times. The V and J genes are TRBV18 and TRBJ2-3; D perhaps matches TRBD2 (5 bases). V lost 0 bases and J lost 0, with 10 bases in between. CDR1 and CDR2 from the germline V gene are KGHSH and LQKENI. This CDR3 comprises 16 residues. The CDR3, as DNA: TGTGCCAGCTCACCACCGAACGCGGGCAGCACAGATACGCAGTATTTT. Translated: CASSPPNAGSTDTQYF.

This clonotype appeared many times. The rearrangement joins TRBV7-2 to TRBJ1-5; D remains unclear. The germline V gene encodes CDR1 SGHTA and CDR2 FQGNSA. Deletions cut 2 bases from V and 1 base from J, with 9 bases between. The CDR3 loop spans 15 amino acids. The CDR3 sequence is CASSLQELSNQPQHF. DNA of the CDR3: TGTGCCAGCAGCTTACAGGAATTGAGCAATCAGCCCCAGCATTTT.

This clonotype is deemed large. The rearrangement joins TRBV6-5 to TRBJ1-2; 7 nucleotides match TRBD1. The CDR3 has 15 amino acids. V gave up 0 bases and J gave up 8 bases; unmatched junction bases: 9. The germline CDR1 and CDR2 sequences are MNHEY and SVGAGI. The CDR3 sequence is CASSYSLRGGQGYTF. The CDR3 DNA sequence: TGTGCCAGCAGTTACTCGTTACGAGGGGGCCAGGGCTACACCTTC.

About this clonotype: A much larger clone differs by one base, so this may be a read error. As DNA, the CDR3 is TGCAGTGCTATCCCCGGGACTAGCGGGGGGGTAGCAGATACGCAGCATTTT. Its translation is CSAIPGTSGGVADTQHF. The chain uses TRBV20-1 and TRBJ2-3, with a weak D call TRBD1 (5 bases). The end of the DNA fits TRBJ1-5 better, so the J call may be wrong. The germline V gene encodes CDR1 DFQATT and CDR2 SNEGSKA (reference sequence). The CDR3 is 17 residues long.